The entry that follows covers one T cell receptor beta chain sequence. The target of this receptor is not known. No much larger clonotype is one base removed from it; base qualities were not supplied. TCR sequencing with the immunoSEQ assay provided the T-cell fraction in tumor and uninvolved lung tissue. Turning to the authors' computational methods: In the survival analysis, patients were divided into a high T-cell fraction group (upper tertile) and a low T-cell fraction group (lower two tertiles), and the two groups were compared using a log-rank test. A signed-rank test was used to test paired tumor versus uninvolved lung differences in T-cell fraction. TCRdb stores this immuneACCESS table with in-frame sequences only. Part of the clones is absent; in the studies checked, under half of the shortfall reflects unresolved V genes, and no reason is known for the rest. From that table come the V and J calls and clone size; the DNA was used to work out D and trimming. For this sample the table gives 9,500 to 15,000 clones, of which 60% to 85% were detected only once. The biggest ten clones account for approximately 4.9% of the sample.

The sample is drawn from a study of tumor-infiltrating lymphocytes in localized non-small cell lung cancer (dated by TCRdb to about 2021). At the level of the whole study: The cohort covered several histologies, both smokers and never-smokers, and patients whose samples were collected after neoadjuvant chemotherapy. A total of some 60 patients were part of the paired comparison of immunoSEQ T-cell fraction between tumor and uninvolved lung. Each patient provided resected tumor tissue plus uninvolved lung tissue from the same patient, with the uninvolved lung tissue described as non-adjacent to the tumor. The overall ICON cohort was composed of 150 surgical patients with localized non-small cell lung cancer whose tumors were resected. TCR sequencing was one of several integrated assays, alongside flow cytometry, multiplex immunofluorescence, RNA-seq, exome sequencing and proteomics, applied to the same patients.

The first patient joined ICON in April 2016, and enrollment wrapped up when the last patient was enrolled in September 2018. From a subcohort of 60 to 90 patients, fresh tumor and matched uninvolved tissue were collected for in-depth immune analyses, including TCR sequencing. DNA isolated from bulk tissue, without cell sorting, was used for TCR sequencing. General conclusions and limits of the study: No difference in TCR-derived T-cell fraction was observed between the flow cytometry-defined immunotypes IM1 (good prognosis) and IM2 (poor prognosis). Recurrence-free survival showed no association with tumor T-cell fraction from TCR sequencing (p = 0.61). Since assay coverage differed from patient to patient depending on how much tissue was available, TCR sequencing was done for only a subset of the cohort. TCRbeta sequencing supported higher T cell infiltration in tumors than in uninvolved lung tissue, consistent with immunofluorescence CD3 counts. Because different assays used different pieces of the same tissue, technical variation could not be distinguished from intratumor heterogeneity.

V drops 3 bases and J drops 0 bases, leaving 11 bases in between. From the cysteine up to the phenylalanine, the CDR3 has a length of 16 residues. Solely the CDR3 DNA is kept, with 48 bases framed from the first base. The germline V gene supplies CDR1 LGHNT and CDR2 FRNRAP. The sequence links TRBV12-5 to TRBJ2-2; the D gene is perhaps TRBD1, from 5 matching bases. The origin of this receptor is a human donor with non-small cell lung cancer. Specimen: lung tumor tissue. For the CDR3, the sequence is CASGFVQTANTGELFF. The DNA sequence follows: TGTGCTAGTGGTTTCGTCCAGACAGCGAACACCGGGGAGCTGTTTTTT.